These T cell receptor beta chains were read from a single sample in a study of shared clonotypes between healthy human individuals. Libraries were prepared by immunoSEQ multiplex PCR; TCRdb keeps only in-frame clonotypes and omits some of them. The table shows about 460,000 clones, with approximately 77% occurring only once. The source material was PBMCs. These receptors were obtained from a woman between 35 and 50 years old in good health. Some clones in this sample may be carry-over from other donors' samples. Both conserved end residues are part of each CDR3. A D gene is named only where the DNA matches it firmly. Clone size is given for some rows only: seen once, a few or many times, or a class if the clone is expanded.

j_call clone_size d_call v_call cdr3_nt cdr3_aa
TRBJ2-7 NA NA TRBV29-1 TGCAGCGTTGATTTGCAAGCAACAGGGGAGCAGTACTTC CSVDLQATGEQYF
TRBJ2-1 NA TRBD2 TRBV30 TGTGCCTGGAGTTATGGTAGCGGGAGCAATGAGCAGTTCTTC CAWSYGSGSNEQFF
TRBJ2-3 NA NA TRBV30 TGTGCCTGGAAGCGGCGCACAGATACGCAGTATTTT CAWKRRTDTQYF
TRBJ1-4 NA NA TRBV7-3 TGTGCCAGCAGCTCAGGACAGAGGAATGAAAAACTGTTTTTT CASSSGQRNEKLFF
TRBJ1-1 NA NA TRBV30 TGTGCCTGGAGCGCTCAGGTCAACACTGAAGCTTTCTTT CAWSAQVNTEAFF
TRBJ2-5 many NA TRBV2 TGTGCCAGCAGAGGGGGGTGGAAGGAGACCCAGTACTTC CASRGGWKETQYF
TRBJ1-3 NA NA TRBV5-1 TGCGCCAGCAGCCGGGACATTGGAAACACCATATATTTT CASSRDIGNTIYF
TRBJ2-1 NA TRBD2 TRBV7-9 TGTGCCAGCAGCTTAAAAAGCGGGAGACGTAATGAGCAGTTCTTC CASSLKSGRRNEQFF
TRBJ2-7 NA NA TRBV7-2 TGTGCCAGCAGCTTAGTCGGGAGAAGCTCCTACGAGCAGTACTTC CASSLVGRSSYEQYF
TRBJ2-7 NA NA TRBV12-5 TGTGCTAGTGGTTTGGTAGCGGCCGAGAGCTGCGAGCAGTACTTC CASGLVAAESCEQYF
TRBJ2-7 NA NA TRBV7-8 TGTGCCAGCAGTTATACATCCGAGCAGTACTTC CASSYTSEQYF
TRBJ1-1 many NA TRBV29-1 TGCAGCGTCGGGACACTTCTGAACACTGAAGCTTTCTTT CSVGTLLNTEAFF
TRBJ2-1 NA TRBD2 TRBV7-3 TGTGCCAGCAGCTTAGGCTCTAGCGGGTTCAATGAGCAGTTCTTC CASSLGSSGFNEQFF
TRBJ1-1 NA NA TRBV7-3 TGTGCCAGCAGCTTAGATGCGGGTATGAACACTGAAGCTTTCTTT CASSLDAGMNTEAFF
TRBJ2-2 NA NA TRBV5-1 TGCGCCAGCAGCGAGGCCCCCTCAGCGGACACCGGGGAGCTGTTTTTT CASSEAPSADTGELFF
TRBJ1-1 NA NA TRBV29-1 TGCAGCGTTGAGGAAACGGCGAACACTGAAGCTTTCTTT CSVEETANTEAFF
TRBJ2-5 NA NA TRBV6-5 TGTGCCAGCACCCGGACTATGCAAGAGACCCAGTACTTC CASTRTMQETQYF
TRBJ2-2 NA NA TRBV28 TGTGCCAGCAGGCCTCCGATCGGACCGACCGGGGAGCTGTTTTTT CASRPPIGPTGELFF
TRBJ1-1 NA NA TRBV30 TGTGCCTGGTCTCAGGGTTGGGGGGCTGAAGCTTTCTTT CAWSQGWGAEAFF